Included here is one TCR beta chain sequence, with context. The antigen is not known. Germline CDR1 and CDR2: LNHDA and SQIVND (reference sequence). Losses at the gene ends were 5 bases for V and 7 bases for J; bases not matched to a gene: 12. The CDR3 sequence is 15 residues long. The sample originates from a study of cytomegalovirus exposure and HLA in healthy donors. Study outcomes and limitations: Further analysis was carried out later, and it showed several of the most significant clusters appearing linked to common viral pathogens. The likely explanation for a cluster of highly shared sequence variants was sequencing artifact. TCR beta V- and J-gene trimming, according to a later analysis, was linked to a missense DCLRE1C variant.

It was with 60 Vbeta and 13 Jbeta primers that the PCR ran. Method: immunoSEQ multiplex PCR; TCRdb's copy keeps in-frame clones and lacks some. The repertoire has approximately 120,000 clones, 70% to 80% of them found once; the top ten carry approximately 9.6%. Material: PBMCs. This sequence joins TRBV19 and TRBJ1-1; TRBD1 agrees at 8 bases. The TCR sequence derives from a woman between 50 and 59 years old in good health and CMV-seropositive. The DNA for the CDR3 is TGTGCCAGTAGTGGGGGACAGGTGTTACAGGGTGAAGCTTTCTTT. Translating gives CASSGGQVLQGEAFF.